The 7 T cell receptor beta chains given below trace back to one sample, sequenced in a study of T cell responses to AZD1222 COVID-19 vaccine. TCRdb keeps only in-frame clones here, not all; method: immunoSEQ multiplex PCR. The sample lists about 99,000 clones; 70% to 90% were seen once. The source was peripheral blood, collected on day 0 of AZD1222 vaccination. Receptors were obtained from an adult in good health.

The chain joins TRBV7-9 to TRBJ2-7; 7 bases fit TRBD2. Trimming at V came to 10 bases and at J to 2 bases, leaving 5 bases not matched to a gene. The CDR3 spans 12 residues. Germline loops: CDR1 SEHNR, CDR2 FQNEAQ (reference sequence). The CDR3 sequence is CATLAETYEQYV. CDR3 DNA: TGTGCCACCCTAGCGGAAACCTACGAGCAGTACGTC.

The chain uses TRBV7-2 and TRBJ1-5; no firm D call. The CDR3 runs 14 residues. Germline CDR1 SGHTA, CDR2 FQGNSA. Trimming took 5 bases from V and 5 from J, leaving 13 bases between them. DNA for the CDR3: TGTGCCAGCAGCCGGTCGGAGTCCTATCAGCCCCAGCATTTT. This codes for CASSRSESYQPQHF.

The CDR3 reads CASSLAPGLREETQYF. As DNA, the CDR3 is TGCGCCAGCAGCTTGGCTCCAGGGTTGAGGGAAGAGACCCAGTACTTC. The chain uses TRBV5-1 and TRBJ2-5; D assignment may be TRBD1 or TRBD2 (5 bases each). The CDR3 loop spans 16 amino acids. Germline CDR1 and CDR2: SGHRS and YFSETQ. Deletions cut 0 bases from V and 3 bases from J, with 15 bases between.

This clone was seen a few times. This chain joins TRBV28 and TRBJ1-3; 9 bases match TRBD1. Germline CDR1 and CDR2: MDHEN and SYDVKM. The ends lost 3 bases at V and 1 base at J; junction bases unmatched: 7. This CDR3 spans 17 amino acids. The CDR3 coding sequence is TGTGCCAGCAGTTTGTGGCACAGGGGGCAGTCTGGAAACACCATATATTTT. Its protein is CASSLWHRGQSGNTIYF.

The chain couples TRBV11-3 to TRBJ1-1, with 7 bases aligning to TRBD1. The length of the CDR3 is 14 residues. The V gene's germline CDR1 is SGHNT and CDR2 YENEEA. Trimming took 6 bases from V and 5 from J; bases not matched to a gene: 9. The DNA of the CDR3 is TGTGCCAGCAGACCTTACAGGGGTGAGACTGAAGCTTTCTTT. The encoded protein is CASRPYRGETEAFF.

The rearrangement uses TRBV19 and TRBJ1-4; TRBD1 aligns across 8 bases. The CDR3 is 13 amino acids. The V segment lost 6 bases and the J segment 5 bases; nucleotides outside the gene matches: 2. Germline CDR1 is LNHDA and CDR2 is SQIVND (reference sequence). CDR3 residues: CASSDRGNEKLFF. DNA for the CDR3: TGTGCCAGTAGCGACAGGGGAAATGAAAAACTGTTTTTT.

The CDR3 DNA reads TGTGCCAGCAGCTTAGGTGCAGGGGCTCCCTACGAGCAGTACGTC. Translated, it gives CASSLGAGAPYEQYV. This rearrangement joins TRBV11-2 to TRBJ2-7; D may be TRBD1 (6 bases). Germline CDR1 reads SGHAT; CDR2 reads FQNNGV. V lost 1 base to trimming and J lost 2 bases, with 12 bases between them. The length of the CDR3 is 15 residues.